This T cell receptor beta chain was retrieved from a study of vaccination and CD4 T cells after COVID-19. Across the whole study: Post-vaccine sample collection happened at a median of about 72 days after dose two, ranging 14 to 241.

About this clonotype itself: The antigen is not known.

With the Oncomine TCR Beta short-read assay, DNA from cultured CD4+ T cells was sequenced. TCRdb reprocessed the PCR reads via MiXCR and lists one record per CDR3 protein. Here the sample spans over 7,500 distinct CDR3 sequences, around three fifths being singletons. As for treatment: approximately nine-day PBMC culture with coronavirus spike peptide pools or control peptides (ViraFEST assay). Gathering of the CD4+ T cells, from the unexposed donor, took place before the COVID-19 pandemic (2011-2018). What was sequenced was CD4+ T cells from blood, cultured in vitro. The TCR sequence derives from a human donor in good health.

The CDR3 protein is CASSFRATYGYTF. Written as DNA, the CDR3 is TGTGCCAGCAGTTTTCGGGCTACCTATGGCTACACCTTC. This chain connects TRBV12-3 or TRBV12-4 to TRBJ1-2; D gene uncertain. The CDR3 totals 13 residues. V lost 3 bases, J lost 4 bases, and 9 bases lay in between.